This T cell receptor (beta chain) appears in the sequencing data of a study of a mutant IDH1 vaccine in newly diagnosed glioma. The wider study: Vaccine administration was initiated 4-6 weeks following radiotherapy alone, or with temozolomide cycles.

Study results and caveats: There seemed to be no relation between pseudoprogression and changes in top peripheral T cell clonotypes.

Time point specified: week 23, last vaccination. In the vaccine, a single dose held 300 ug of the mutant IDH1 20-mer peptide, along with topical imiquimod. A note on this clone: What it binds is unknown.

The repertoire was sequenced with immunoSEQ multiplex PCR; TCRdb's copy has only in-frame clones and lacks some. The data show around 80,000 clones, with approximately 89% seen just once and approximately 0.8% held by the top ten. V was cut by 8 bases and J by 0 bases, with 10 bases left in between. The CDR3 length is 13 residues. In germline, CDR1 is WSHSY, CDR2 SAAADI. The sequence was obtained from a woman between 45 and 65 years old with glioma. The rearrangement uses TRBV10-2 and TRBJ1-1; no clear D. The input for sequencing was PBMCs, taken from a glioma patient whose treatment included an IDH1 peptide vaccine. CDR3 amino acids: CASGDGMNTEAFF. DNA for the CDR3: TGCGCCAGCGGGGATGGGATGAACACTGAAGCTTTCTTT.